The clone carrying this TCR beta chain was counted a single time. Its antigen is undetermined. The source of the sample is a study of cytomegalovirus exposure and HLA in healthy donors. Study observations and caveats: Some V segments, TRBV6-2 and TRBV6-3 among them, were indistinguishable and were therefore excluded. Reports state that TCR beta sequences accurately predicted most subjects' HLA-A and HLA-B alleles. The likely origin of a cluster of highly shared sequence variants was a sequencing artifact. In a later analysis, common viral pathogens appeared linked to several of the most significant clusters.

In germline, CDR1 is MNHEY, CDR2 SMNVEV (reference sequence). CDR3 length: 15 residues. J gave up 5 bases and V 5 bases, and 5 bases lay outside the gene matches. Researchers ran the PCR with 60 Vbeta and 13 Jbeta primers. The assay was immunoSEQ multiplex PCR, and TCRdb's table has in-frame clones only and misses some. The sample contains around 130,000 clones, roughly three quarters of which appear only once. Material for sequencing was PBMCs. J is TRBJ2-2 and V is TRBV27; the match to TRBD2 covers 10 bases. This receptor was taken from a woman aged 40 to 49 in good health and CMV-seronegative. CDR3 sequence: CASSPLAGVTGELFF. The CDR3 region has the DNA TGTGCCAGCAGTCCCCTAGCGGGAGTGACCGGGGAGCTGTTTTTT.